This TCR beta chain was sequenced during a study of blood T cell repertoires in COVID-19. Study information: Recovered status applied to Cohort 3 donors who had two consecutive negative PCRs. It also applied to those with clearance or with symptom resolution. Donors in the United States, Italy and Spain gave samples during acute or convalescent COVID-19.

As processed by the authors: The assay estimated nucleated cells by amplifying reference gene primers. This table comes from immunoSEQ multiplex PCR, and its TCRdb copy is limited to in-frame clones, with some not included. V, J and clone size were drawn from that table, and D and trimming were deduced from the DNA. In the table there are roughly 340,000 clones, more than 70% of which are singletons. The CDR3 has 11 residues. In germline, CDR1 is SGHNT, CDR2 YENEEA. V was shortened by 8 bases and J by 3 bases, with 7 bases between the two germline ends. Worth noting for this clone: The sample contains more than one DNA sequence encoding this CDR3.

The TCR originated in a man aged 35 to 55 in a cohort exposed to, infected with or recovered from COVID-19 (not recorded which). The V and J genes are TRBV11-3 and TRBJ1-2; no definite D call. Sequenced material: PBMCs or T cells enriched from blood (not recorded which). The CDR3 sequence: CASEGYYGYTF. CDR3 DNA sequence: TGTGCCAGCGAGGGTTACTATGGCTACACCTTC.